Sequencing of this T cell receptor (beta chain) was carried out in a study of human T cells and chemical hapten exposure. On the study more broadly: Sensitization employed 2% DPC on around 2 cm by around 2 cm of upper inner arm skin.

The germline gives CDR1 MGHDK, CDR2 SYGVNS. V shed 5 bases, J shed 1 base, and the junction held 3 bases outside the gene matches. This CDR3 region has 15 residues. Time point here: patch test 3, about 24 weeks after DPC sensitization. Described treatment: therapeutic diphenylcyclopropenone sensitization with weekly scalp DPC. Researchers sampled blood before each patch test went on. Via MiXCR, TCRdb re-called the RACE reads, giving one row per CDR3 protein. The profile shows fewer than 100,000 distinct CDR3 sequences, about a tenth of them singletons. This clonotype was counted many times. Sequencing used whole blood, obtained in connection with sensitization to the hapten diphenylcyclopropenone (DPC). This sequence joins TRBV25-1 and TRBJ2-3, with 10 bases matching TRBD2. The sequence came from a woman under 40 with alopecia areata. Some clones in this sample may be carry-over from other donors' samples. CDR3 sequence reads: CASSRTSGGTDTQYF. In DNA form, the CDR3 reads TGTGCCAGCAGTCGCACTAGCGGGGGCACAGATACGCAGTATTTT. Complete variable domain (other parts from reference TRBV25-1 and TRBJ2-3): EADIYQTPRYLVIGTGKKITLECSQTMGHDKMYWYQQDPGMELHLIHYSYGVNSTEKGDLSSESTVSRIRTEHFPLTLESARPSHTSQYLCASSRTSGGTDTQYFGPGTRLTVL.